The rows below give T cell receptor beta chains drawn from one sample of a study of control samples from healthy donors and cancer patients. TCRdb keeps only in-frame clones here, not all; method: immunoSEQ multiplex PCR. The sample includes 150,000 to 180,000 clones, about 94% seen only once; the top ten take around 6.1%. The specimen was blood. Every receptor here comes from a man aged 40-49 years in good health. Each CDR3 is given with its conserved first and last residue. A D gene is named only where the DNA matches it firmly. Size is omitted from some rows. Given values are once, few, many or a class for expanded clones.

>TRBV4-1|-|TRBJ2-4|-
TGCGCCAGCAGCCAAGAGGGTGGCGGGGTGCCAACCAAAAACATTCAGTACTTC
CASSQEGGGVPTKNIQYF
>TRBV6-5|once|TRBJ1-2|-
TGTGCCAGCACTCCGACAGCGACCTATGGCTACACCTTC
CASTPTATYGYTF
>TRBV7-6|-|TRBJ2-3|TRBD2
TGTGCCAGCAGCGTTAGCGGGGGGCAAGCAGATACGCAGTATTTT
CASSVSGGQADTQYF
>TRBV7-9|-|TRBJ2-1|-
TGTGCCAGCAGCCTAGGGTTCGATGAGCAGTTCTTC
CASSLGFDEQFF
>TRBV30|-|TRBJ1-4|TRBD1
TGTGCCCTTAACCGGGACAGGGGCGAAAAACTGTTTTTT
CALNRDRGEKLFF
>TRBV5-6|-|TRBJ2-7|TRBD1
TGTGCCAGCAGCTCAGAGACAGGGGTCTACGAGCAGTACTTC
CASSSETGVYEQYF
>TRBV13|-|TRBJ2-7|TRBD1
TGTGCCAGCAGCCTAGACAGGGGGGTCTACGAGCAGTACTTC
CASSLDRGVYEQYF
>TRBV5-1|-|TRBJ1-6|-
TGCGCCAGCAGCCTTGTCCCACAGCCCATGGATTCACCCCTCCACTTT
CASSLVPQPMDSPLHF
>TRBV28|-|TRBJ2-6|-
TGTGCCAGCAGGGGGCACAGGGCAGGGGCCAACGTCCTGACTTTC
CASRGHRAGANVLTF
>TRBV29-1|once|TRBJ2-2|TRBD1
TGCAGCGTAGAACCGACAGGGAATGCCGGGGAGCTGTTTTTT
CSVEPTGNAGELFF
>TRBV7-9|-|TRBJ1-3|-
TGTGCCAGCAGCTTAGTGGGAGAGGTCGGAAACACCATATATTTT
CASSLVGEVGNTIYF
>TRBV6-2/TRBV6-3|-|TRBJ1-5|-
TGTGCCAGCAGTTACTCTGGGTCGGACGGGCAGCCCCAGCATTTT
CASSYSGSDGQPQHF
>TRBV5-1|once|TRBJ2-7|TRBD2
TGCGCCAGCAGCTTAGGGGACTACAGCTCCTACGAGCAGTACTTC
CASSLGDYSSYEQYF
>TRBV7-2|-|TRBJ1-1|TRBD1
TGTGCCAGCAGCTCCCCGTTAAGGGGACAGGGGTTGGGGACTGAAGCTTTCTTT
CASSSPLRGQGLGTEAFF
>TRBV28|-|TRBJ1-5|-
TGTGCCAGCAGTTTAACAGTCAATCAGCCCCAGCATTTT
CASSLTVNQPQHF
>TRBV28|-|TRBJ1-6|-
TGTGCCAGCAGTTTCAGGACAGCTTCTGGCGGCACCCTCCACTTT
CASSFRTASGGTLHF
>TRBV19|-|TRBJ1-3|-
TGTGCCAGTAGTACCAGCTACACGAGCTCTGGAAACACCATATATTTT
CASSTSYTSSGNTIYF
>TRBV6-6|-|TRBJ2-4|TRBD1
TGTGCCAGCAGTTACCGGGACAGGGGCGGCAAAAACATTCAGTACTTC
CASSYRDRGGKNIQYF
>TRBV13|once|TRBJ2-7|-
TGTGCCAGCAGCTTAACGGTTAAGTCGTACGAGCAGTACTTC
CASSLTVKSYEQYF
>TRBV19|-|TRBJ2-7|TRBD1
TGTGCCAGTAGTATGGGACAGACCTACGAGCAGTACTTC
CASSMGQTYEQYF
>TRBV6-2/TRBV6-3|-|TRBJ1-5|TRBD1
TGTGCCAGCAGTTGGGACAGGGGGCAGCCCCAGCATTTT
CASSWDRGQPQHF
>TRBV11-2|-|TRBJ2-3|TRBD2
TGTGCCAGCAGCGGCCGGGGTAGCGGGGGGGCCTTTGGCACAGATACGCAGTATTTT
CASSGRGSGGAFGTDTQYF
>TRBV9|-|TRBJ2-1|TRBD2
TGTGCCAGCAGCGTTCCCGGGACTAGCTTAAATGAGCAGTTCTTC
CASSVPGTSLNEQFF
>TRBV9|-|TRBJ1-1|-
TGTGCCAGCAGCGTAGTTGGCAGGGGAACTAACACTGAAGCTTTCTTT
CASSVVGRGTNTEAFF
>TRBV28|-|TRBJ2-3|TRBD1
TGTGCCAGCAGTCCCCGTGGGACAGCCACAGATACGCAGTATTTT
CASSPRGTATDTQYF
>TRBV5-5|few|TRBJ1-1|-
TGTGCCAGCAGCTTGGAACGGCAGGGGTACACTGAAGCTTTCTTT
CASSLERQGYTEAFF
>TRBV21-1|-|TRBJ1-1|-
TGTGCCAGCAGCGGGCGCATGAACACTGAAGCTTTCTTT
CASSGRMNTEAFF
>TRBV21-1|-|TRBJ2-7|-
TGTGCCAGCAGCAAAGGTTTCCTCTCCTACGAGCAGTACTTC
CASSKGFLSYEQYF
>TRBV12-5|-|TRBJ2-2|-
TGTGCTACCGGGGGTAACACCGGGGAGCTGTTTTTT
CATGGNTGELFF
>TRBV6-5|-|TRBJ2-3|-
TGTGCCAGCAGTTATCAGGTCACAGATACGCAGTATTTT
CASSYQVTDTQYF
>TRBV7-8|-|TRBJ2-2|TRBD1
TGTGCCAGCAGCCCGGGACAGGGGAGACTAGCCGCGAACACCGGGGAGCTGTTTTTT
CASSPGQGRLAANTGELFF
>TRBV30|-|TRBJ2-7|-
TGTGCCTGGAGTCCCCGGGGTAGGGACGAGCAGTACTTC
CAWSPRGRDEQYF
>TRBV30|-|TRBJ1-1|-
TGTGCCTGGAATCACGGGGTGAACACTGAAGCTTTCTTT
CAWNHGVNTEAFF
>TRBV5-5|-|TRBJ2-7|TRBD1
TGTGCCAGCAGCTTGCGGGACAGGTACTACGAGCAGTACTTC
CASSLRDRYYEQYF
>TRBV7-2|-|TRBJ2-3|TRBD2
TGTGCCAGCAGCTCGGGGGATGCGGGGGGCACAGATACGCAGTATTTT
CASSSGDAGGTDTQYF
>TRBV29-1|-|TRBJ1-2|TRBD1
TGCAGCGTTGAGGACAGGGGCTCGGCTAACTATGGCTACACCTTC
CSVEDRGSANYGYTF
>TRBV12-3/TRBV12-4|-|TRBJ1-2|-
TGTGCCAGCAGTTTACCGGAGAACTATGGCTACACCTTC
CASSLPENYGYTF
>TRBV5-6|once|TRBJ1-2|-
TGTGCCAGCAGCTTAATGGACAGCTATGGCTACACCTTC
CASSLMDSYGYTF
>TRBV7-9|-|TRBJ2-7|-
TGTGCCAGCAGCTTAGGGGGGAGCGCCTACGAGCAGTACTTC
CASSLGGSAYEQYF
>TRBV5-1|-|TRBJ1-2|-
TGCGCCAGCAGCTTGGAAGGGGATGGCTACACCTTC
CASSLEGDGYTF
>TRBV6-6|-|TRBJ2-3|-
TGTGCCAGCAGTTACTCTGGGGGGTACCTTACAGATACGCAGTATTTT
CASSYSGGYLTDTQYF
>TRBV24-1|-|TRBJ1-2|-
TGTGCCACCGGAAAGAAACACCCCGACAGAAGAAAAGGCTACACCTTC
CATGKKHPDRRKGYTF
>TRBV5-1|-|TRBJ2-7|-
TGCGCCAGCAGCTTTGACCAGGGTCGGGGATACGAGCAGTACTTC
CASSFDQGRGYEQYF
>TRBV19|-|TRBJ1-2|-
TGTGCCAGTAGCCAGGATAACTATGGCTACACCTTC
CASSQDNYGYTF
>TRBV5-1|once|TRBJ2-5|-
TGCGCCAGCAGCTTGCAAGGGGAAGAGACCCAGTACTTC
CASSLQGEETQYF
>TRBV20-1|-|TRBJ1-2|-
TGCAGTGCTAGCGGGGACATTGGGTACACCTTC
CSASGDIGYTF
>TRBV28|-|TRBJ1-5|-
TGTGCCAGCAGTTTATGGGGCGGGCCTCGGGATCAGCCCCAGCATTTT
CASSLWGGPRDQPQHF
>TRBV6-2/TRBV6-3|-|TRBJ1-2|TRBD1
TGTGCCAGCAGTTATTACGGGACAGGGGACTTACACTATGGCTACACCTTC
CASSYYGTGDLHYGYTF
>TRBV5-6|-|TRBJ2-5|TRBD2
TGTGCCAGCAGCTCGGTTATCGGGACTAGCGGGGGGGAGACCCAGTACTTC
CASSSVIGTSGGETQYF
>TRBV28|-|TRBJ2-3|TRBD2
TGTGCCACCCTACTAGCGGGGGGGTGGGATACGCAGTATTTT
CATLLAGGWDTQYF
>TRBV29-1|-|TRBJ1-5|TRBD1
TGCAGCGTTCTCGACAGGGGGGATTTCGGGCCCCAGCATTTT
CSVLDRGDFGPQHF
>TRBV5-4|-|TRBJ2-6|-
TGTGCCAGCAGCTTTTTAACGGTCTACTCTGGGGCCAACGTCCTGACTTTC
CASSFLTVYSGANVLTF
>TRBV4-2|-|TRBJ2-7|-
TGTGCCAGCAGCCAAGAGGTCTCCTACGAGCAGTACTTC
CASSQEVSYEQYF
>TRBV5-1|-|TRBJ1-5|-
TGCGCCAGCAGCTTCGGGGGCGACTCCAAGGCCCAGCATTTT
CASSFGGDSKAQHF